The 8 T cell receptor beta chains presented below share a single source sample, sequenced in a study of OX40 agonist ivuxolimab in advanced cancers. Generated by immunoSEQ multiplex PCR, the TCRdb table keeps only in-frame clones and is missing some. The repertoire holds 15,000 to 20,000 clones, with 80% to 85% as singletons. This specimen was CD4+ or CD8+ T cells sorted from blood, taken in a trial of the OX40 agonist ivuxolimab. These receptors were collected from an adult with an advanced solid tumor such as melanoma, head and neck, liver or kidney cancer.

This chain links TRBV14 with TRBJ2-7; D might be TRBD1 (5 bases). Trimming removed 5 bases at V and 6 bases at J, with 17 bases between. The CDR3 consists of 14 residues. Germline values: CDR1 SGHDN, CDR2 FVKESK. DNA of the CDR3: TGTGCCAGCAGCTACGACAGCAGTCCCATCGAGCAGTACTTC. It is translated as CASSYDSSPIEQYF.

This chain's CDR3 is CASSQDGGGGYEQYF. DNA for the CDR3: TGTGCCAGCAGCCAAGATGGGGGGGGCGGGTACGAGCAGTACTTC. V gene TRBV4-2 combines with J gene TRBJ2-7; a possible D gene is TRBD2 (7 bases). The CDR3 has 15 amino acids. Germline values: CDR1 LGHNA, CDR2 YNFKEQ. Trimming shortened V by 0 bases and J by 4 bases, and 13 bases separated the two germline ends.

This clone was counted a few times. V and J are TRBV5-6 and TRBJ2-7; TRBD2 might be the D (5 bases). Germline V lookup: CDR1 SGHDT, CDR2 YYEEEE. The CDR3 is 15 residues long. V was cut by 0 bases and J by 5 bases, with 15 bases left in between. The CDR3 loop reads CASSLDGELLNEQYF. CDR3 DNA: TGTGCCAGCAGCTTGGACGGGGAATTGCTCAACGAGCAGTACTTC.

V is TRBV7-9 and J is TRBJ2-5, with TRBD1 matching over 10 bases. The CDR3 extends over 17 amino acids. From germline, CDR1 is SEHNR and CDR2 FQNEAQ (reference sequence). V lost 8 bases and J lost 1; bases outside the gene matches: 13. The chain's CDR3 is CASSPTTGGLVQETQYF. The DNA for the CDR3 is TGTGCCAGCTCGCCCACGACAGGGGGCTTGGTCCAAGAGACCCAGTACTTC. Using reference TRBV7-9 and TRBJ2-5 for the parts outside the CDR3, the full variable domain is DTGVSQNPRHKITKRGQNVTFRCDPISEHNRLYWYRQTLGQGPEFLTYFQNEAQLEKSRLLSDRFSAERPKGSFSTLEIQRTEQGDSAMYLCASSPTTGGLVQETQYFGPGTRLLVL.

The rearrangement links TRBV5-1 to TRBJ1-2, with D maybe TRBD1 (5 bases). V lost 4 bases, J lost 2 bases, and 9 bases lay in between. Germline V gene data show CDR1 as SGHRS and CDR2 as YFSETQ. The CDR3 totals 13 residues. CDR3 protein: CASSPRQNYGYTF. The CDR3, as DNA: TGCGCCAGCAGCCCTCGACAGAACTATGGCTACACCTTC.

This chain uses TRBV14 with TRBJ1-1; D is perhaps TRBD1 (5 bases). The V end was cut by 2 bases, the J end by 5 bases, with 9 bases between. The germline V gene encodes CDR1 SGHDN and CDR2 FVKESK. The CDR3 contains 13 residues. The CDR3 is CASSQQGWTEAFF. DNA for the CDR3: TGTGCCAGCAGCCAACAGGGCTGGACTGAAGCTTTCTTT.

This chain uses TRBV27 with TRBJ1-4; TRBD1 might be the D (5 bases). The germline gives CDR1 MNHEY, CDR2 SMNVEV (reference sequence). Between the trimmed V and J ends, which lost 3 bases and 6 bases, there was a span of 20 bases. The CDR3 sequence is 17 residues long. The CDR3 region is CASSFIPTTDLYEKLFF. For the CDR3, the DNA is TGTGCCAGCAGTTTCATCCCTACGACAGACCTCTATGAAAAACTGTTTTTT.

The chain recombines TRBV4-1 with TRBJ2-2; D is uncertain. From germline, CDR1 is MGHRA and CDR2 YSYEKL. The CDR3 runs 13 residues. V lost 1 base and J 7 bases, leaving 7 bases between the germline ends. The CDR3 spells CASSQGESGELFF. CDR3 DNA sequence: TGCGCCAGCAGCCAAGGAGAGAGCGGGGAGCTGTTTTTT.